These T cell receptor beta chains were read from a single sample in a study of OX40 agonist ivuxolimab in advanced cancers. The assay was immunoSEQ multiplex PCR, and TCRdb's table has in-frame clones only and misses some. The sample has nearly 45,000 clones; approximately 88% are singletons. Specimen: CD4+ or CD8+ T cells sorted from blood, collected in a trial of the OX40 agonist ivuxolimab. These receptors originate from an adult with an advanced solid tumor such as melanoma, head and neck, liver or kidney cancer. CDR3s include the opening cysteine and the closing phenylalanine or tryptophan. The D gene is left open where the match is weak.

length	V	D	J	CDR3	DNA
12	TRBV6-6	.	TRBJ2-7	CASRSELYEQYF	TGTGCCAGCAGGTCGGAACTCTACGAGCAGTACTTC
15	TRBV19	TRBD1	TRBJ1-2	CASSPAGGSFYGYTF	TGTGCCAGTAGTCCCGCAGGGGGCTCATTCTATGGCTACACCTTC
11	TRBV6-6	.	TRBJ2-7	CASSYSWREYF	TGTGCCAGCAGTTACTCTTGGCGGGAGTACTTC
14	TRBV27	.	TRBJ2-1	CASSPGTPNNEQFF	TGTGCCAGCTCCCCTGGGACACCTAACAATGAGCAGTTCTTC
16	TRBV25-1	.	TRBJ1-4	CASSEEGNWDYEKLFF	TGTGCCAGCAGTGAAGAGGGCAACTGGGACTATGAAAAACTGTTTTTT
16	TRBV7-9	.	TRBJ1-2	CASSPPPHRWNYGYTF	TGTGCCAGCAGCCCCCCCCCGCACCGTTGGAACTATGGCTACACCTTC
14	TRBV7-9	TRBD1	TRBJ2-7	CASSDRGPPREQYF	TGTGCCAGCTCGGACAGGGGACCGCCACGAGAGCAGTACTTC
14	TRBV6-6	TRBD1	TRBJ2-1	CASSFTGVVNEQFF	TGTGCCAGCAGTTTCACAGGGGTGGTCAATGAGCAGTTCTTC
13	TRBV28	.	TRBJ2-4	CASGGAAKNIQYF	TGTGCCAGCGGCGGGGCGGCCAAAAACATTCAGTACTTC
20	TRBV7-6	.	TRBJ2-3	CASSSSWDLQGGTDTDTQYF	TGTGCCAGCAGCTCCTCGTGGGACCTCCAGGGAGGAACCGACACAGATACGCAGTATTTT